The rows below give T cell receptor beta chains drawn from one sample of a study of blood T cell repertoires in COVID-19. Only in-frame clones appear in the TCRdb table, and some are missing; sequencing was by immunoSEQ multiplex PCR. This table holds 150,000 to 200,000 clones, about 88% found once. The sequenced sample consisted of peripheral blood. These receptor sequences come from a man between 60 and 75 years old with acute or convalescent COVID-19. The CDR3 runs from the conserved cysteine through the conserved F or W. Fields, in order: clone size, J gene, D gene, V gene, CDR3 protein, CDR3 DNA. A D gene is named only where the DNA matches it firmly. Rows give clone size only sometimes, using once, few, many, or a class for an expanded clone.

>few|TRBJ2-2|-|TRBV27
CASSLGGVSTGELFF
TGTGCCAGCAGTTTGGGGGGAGTAAGCACCGGGGAGCTGTTTTTT
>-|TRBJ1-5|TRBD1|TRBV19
CASSASSGQRRPNQPQHF
TGTGCCAGTAGTGCCTCCTCGGGACAGAGGAGGCCAAATCAGCCCCAGCATTTT
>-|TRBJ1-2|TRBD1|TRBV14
CASSQTAGTANYGYTF
TGTGCCAGCAGCCAAACCGCCGGGACAGCTAACTATGGCTACACCTTC
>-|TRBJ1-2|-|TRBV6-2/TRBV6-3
CASSHDDSYGYTF
TGTGCCAGCAGCCACGACGACAGCTATGGCTACACCTTC
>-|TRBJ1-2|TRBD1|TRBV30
CAWSRDRANYGYTF
TGTGCCTGGAGTCGGGACAGGGCGAACTATGGCTACACCTTC
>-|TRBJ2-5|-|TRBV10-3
CAISESRSQETQYF
TGTGCCATCAGTGAGTCAAGGAGTCAAGAGACCCAGTACTTC
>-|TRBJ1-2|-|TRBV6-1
CASSEPGYGYTF
TGTGCCAGCAGTGAACCCGGGTATGGCTACACCTTC
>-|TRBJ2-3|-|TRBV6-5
CASSQRRLTDTQYF
TGTGCCAGCAGCCAGCGGCGCCTCACAGATACGCAGTATTTT
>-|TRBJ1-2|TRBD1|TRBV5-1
CASSPTPGGSNYGYTF
TGCGCCAGCAGCCCTACCCCAGGGGGCAGTAACTATGGCTACACCTTC
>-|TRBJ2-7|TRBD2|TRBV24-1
CATSESTLAGGVYF
TGTGCCACCAGTGAATCAACGCTAGCGGGAGGGGTGTACTTC
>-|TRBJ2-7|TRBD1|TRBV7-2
CASSFWTGKSYEQYF
TGTGCCAGCAGCTTTTGGACAGGTAAAAGCTACGAGCAGTACTTC
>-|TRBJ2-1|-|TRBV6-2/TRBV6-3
CASSPALTSLYNEQFF
TGTGCCAGCAGTCCAGCCCTGACTAGTCTCTACAATGAGCAGTTCTTC
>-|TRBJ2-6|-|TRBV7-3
CASSFGQGLGSGANVLTF
TGTGCCAGCAGCTTTGGGCAGGGGCTTGGGTCTGGGGCCAACGTCCTGACTTTC
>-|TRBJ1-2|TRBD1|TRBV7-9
CASSLGSTGLDYGYTF
TGTGCCAGCAGCTTAGGTTCGACAGGGCTGGACTATGGCTACACCTTC
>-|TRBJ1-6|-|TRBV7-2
CASSSDSSLGSYNSPLHF
TGTGCCAGCAGCTCGGACAGCTCCCTAGGGTCCTATAATTCACCCCTCCACTTT
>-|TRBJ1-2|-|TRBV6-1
CASSEERTAIYGYTF
TGTGCCAGCAGTGAAGAAAGGACAGCGATCTATGGCTACACCTTC
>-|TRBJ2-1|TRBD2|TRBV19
CASSILAAEQFF
TGTGCCAGTAGTATCCTAGCGGCTGAGCAGTTCTTC
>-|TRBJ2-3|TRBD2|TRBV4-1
CASSQDGAGIPSTDTQYF
TGCGCCAGCAGCCAAGACGGAGCGGGGATTCCTAGCACAGATACGCAGTATTTT
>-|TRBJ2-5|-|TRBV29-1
CSVEVITQETQYF
TGCAGCGTCGAGGTGATCACTCAAGAGACCCAGTACTTC
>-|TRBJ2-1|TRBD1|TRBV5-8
CASIDRAVFNEQFF
TGTGCCAGCATAGACAGGGCGGTTTTCAATGAGCAGTTCTTC
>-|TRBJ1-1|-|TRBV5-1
CASSLSGPDTEAFF
TGCGCCAGCAGCTTGTCAGGGCCCGACACTGAAGCTTTCTTT
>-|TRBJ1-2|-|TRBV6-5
CASSRDSSGYGYTF
TGTGCCAGCAGTCGGGACTCCTCCGGCTATGGCTACACCTTC
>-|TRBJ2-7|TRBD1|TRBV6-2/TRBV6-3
CASSYSRTGRYEQYF
TGTGCCAGCAGTTACTCGAGGACAGGTCGATACGAGCAGTACTTC
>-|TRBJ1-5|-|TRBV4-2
CASSRGRDNQPQHF
TGTGCCAGCAGCCGCGGCAGGGACAATCAGCCCCAGCATTTT
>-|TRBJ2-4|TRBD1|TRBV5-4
CASSKTMTGGQNIQYF
TGTGCCAGCAGCAAAACCATGACAGGGGGCCAAAACATTCAGTACTTC
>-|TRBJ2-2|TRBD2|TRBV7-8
CASSPWTSGMVTGELFF
TGTGCCAGCAGCCCTTGGACTAGCGGGATGGTCACCGGGGAGCTGTTTTTT
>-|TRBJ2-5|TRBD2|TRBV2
CASSPRLAGGRWETQYF
TGTGCCAGCAGTCCACGACTAGCGGGAGGCCGCTGGGAGACCCAGTACTTC